The present TCR beta chain was sequenced within a study of CD8+ T cells in alopecia areata. Comment on this clone: Its specificity is not known.

RNA was extracted and reverse transcribed into cDNA as the sequencing template. Generated by immunoSEQ multiplex PCR, the TCRdb table keeps only in-frame clones and is missing some. The table has approximately 82,000 clones, approximately 50% seen once. Obtained from alopecia areata patients were lesional scalp punch biopsies along with peripheral blood. Points from the study as a whole: Scalp repertoires also include resident alphabeta T cells from normal skin.

This CDR3 is 13 amino acids long. CDR1 is MDHEN and CDR2 is SYDVKM in the germline V gene. The V gene lost 7 bases and the J gene lost 6 bases, with 13 bases spanning the gap. Sequenced material: NKG2D-high CD8+ T cells sorted from blood. This chain joins TRBV28 and TRBJ1-5, with D unresolved. This receptor was taken from a human donor with alopecia areata. This chain's CDR3 is CASMWGDGQPQHF. As DNA, the CDR3 is TGTGCCAGCATGTGGGGAGATGGTCAGCCCCAGCATTTT.